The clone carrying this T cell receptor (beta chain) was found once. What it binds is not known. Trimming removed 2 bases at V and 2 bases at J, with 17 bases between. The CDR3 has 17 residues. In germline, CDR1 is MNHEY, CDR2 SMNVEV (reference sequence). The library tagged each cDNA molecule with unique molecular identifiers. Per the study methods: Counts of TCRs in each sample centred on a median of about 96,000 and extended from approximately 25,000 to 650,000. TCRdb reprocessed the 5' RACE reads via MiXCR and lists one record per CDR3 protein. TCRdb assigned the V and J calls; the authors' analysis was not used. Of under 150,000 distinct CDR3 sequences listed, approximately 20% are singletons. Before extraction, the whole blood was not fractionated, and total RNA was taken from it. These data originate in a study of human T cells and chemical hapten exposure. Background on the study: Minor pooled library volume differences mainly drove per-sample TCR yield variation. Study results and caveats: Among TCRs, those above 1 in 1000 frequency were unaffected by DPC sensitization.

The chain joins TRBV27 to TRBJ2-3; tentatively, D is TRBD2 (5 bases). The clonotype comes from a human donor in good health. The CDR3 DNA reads TGTGCCAGCAGTTTAAGAGTCATAGCAGCGGTCACAGATACGCAGTATTTT. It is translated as CASSLRVIAAVTDTQYF.